The entry that follows covers one T cell receptor beta chain sequence. Its antigen is as yet unknown. MiXCR was run by TCRdb on the RT-PCR reads, yielding one entry per CDR3 protein. The sample yields 430,000 or so distinct CDR3 sequences, 9.5% to 12% seen once. The germline CDR1 and CDR2 sequences are SQVTM and ANQGSEA. The CDR3 loop spans 11 amino acids. The ends were cut back, 1 base at V and 2 bases at J, with 1 base in the middle. The data belong to a study of response to subunit inactivated influenza vaccine. Study-wide findings and caveats: Authors suggested each seasonal flu vaccination may recruit only limited numbers of new T cells.

The receptor's source is a man aged 45-65 years who received an inactivated influenza vaccine. This chain uses TRBV29-1 with TRBJ2-3; D gene uncertain. The sample in question was PBMCs from blood, obtained around seven weeks after vaccination. The CDR3 sequence: CSVEVTDTQYF. CDR3 in DNA: TGCAGCGTTGAAGTCACAGATACGCAGTATTTT.